This T cell receptor beta chain was sequenced during a study of beta chain features in type 1 diabetes (dated by TCRdb to between 2017 and 2018). With regard to the full study: No differences in mean age, gender distribution, total cell number or subset yield were found between patients and healthy donors. Naive and central memory subsets were obtained from all 30 or so donors, but regulatory and stem cell-like memory subsets were isolated from only 8 patients and roughly 8 healthy donors. A total of approximately 100,000,000 sorted cells were examined across all samples, and the number of cells per subset was strongly correlated with RNA yield. The study compared TCRB repertoires of sorted circulating CD4+ T cell subsets between recently diagnosed type 1 diabetes patients and matched healthy donors.

The paper's findings and limits, for the study overall: The naive, central memory and regulatory TCRB repertoires appeared to resemble one another more closely among patients than among healthy donors. Because small numbers of individuals were included in the HLA sub-analyses, any influence of HLA type on TCRB rearrangement was left unresolved. At VDJ recombination sites, type 1 diabetes patients had fewer insertions and more deleted nucleotides, which implies abnormalities in thymic rearrangement. Because cDNA rather than genomic DNA was sequenced, highly expressing activated cells could have been over-represented, although no difference in activation and CD3 levels was found between groups. In all four CD4+ subsets, TCRB CDR3 length was moderately but significantly shorter in type 1 diabetes patients. PCR may preferentially amplify shorter templates, but because patient and control samples were amplified and corrected together, any resulting skew would affect both groups equally.

From each donor, a single peripheral blood sample of approximately 120 mL on average was drawn into heparinised tubes. A BD FACSAria II was used to sort naive, central memory, regulatory and stem cell-like memory CD4+ T cells with a panel that included CD45RO, CCR7, CD25, CD127, CD95 and CD27. A purity above 95% was achieved for all sorted populations. PBMCs were isolated right away by Lymphoprep density gradient centrifugation and were stained directly, without culture. So that batch effects would be minimized, each experiment stained and sorted samples in pairs, pairing one healthy donor with one patient. All of the isolated RNA was reverse transcribed with the High Capacity cDNA Reverse Transcription Kit, so expressed TCRB transcripts were sequenced. Deep immunoSEQ sequencing was applied to naive, central memory and regulatory T cell samples, giving an average of roughly 3.5 million total reads per sample. Sorted cells were lysed in RLT buffer and RNA was extracted with DNase-treated RNeasy Micro or Mini kits, depending on cell number. Each cell subset was processed separately to prevent cross-contamination, with patient and healthy donor samples processed together. Using the immunoSEQ multiplex PCR, TCRB sequences were amplified from cDNA into 87-bp fragments spanning the CDR3 region. Amplicons were sequenced on the Illumina HiSeq platform. In the original analysis: PCR bias was corrected computationally using synthetic template baselines, and reads within Hamming distance 2 were collapsed, with unmergeable singletons discarded. By aligning reads against IMGT, V, D and J genes, CDR3 length, and insertions or deletions at six rearrangement sites were assigned. Within each subset, clonotype counts were normalized to the number of sorted cells before true diversity and Gini coefficients were calculated with the tcR R package. The overlap coefficient, calculated on TCRB nucleotide sequences, was used to quantify repertoire sharing. What TCRdb holds here is the immuneACCESS table cut down to in-frame rearrangements. Part of the clones is not present; checked against another copy, under half of the missing clones reflect an unresolved V gene, and the others are unexplained. D and trimming come from the DNA, and the V and J calls and clone size come from that table. This sample comprises over 40,000 clones, roughly 68% of them detected only once. The ten largest make up about 2% of the sample.

The cysteine opens and the phenylalanine closes a CDR3 of 13 amino acids. The only DNA kept is the CDR3, 39 bases in frame from the first base. Between the V and J ends, shortened by 2 bases and 5 bases respectively, the junction contains 10 bases. Per the germline V gene, SGHRS is the CDR1 and YFSETQ is the CDR2. This clone was seen a few times. Its antigen is currently not known. No much larger clone is present one base from it, and per-base qualities are unavailable. The receptor's source is a woman aged 18-29 years with type 1 diabetes. The sample comprised Tregs from blood. The sample's cell subset or site label, in plain terms: regulatory CD4+ T cells. Recombination joined TRBV5-1 with TRBJ2-5; the D gene is possibly TRBD2, with 5 bases matching. The encoded CDR3 is CASSFSGWETQYF. The DNA sequence is as follows: TGCGCCAGCAGCTTCAGCGGCTGGGAGACCCAGTACTTC.